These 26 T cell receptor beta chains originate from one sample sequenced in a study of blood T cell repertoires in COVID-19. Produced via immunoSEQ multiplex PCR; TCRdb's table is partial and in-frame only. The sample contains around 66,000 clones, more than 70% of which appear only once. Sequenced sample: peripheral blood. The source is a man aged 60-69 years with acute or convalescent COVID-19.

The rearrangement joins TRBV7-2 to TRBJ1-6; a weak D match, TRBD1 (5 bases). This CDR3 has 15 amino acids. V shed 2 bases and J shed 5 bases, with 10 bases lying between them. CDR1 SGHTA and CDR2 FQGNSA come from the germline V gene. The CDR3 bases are TGTGCCAGCAGCTTACAGGGTACCGATAATTCACCCCTCCACTTT. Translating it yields CASSLQGTDNSPLHF.

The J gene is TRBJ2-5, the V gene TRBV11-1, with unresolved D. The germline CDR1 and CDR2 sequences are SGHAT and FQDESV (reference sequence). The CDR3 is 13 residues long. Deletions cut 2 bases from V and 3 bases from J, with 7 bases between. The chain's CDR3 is CASSLKRKETQYF. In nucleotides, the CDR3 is TGTGCCAGCAGCTTAAAGAGGAAAGAGACCCAGTACTTC.

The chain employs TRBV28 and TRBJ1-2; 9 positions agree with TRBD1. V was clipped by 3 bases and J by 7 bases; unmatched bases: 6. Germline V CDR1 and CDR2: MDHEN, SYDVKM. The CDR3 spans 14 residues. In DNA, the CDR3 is TGTGCCAGCAGTTTCGAAGACAGGGGGGGTGGCTACACCTTC. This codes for CASSFEDRGGGYTF.

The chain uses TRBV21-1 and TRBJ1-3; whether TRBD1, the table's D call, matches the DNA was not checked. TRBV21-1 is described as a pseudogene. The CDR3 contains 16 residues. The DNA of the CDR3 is TGTGCCAGCAGCAAAGGTTCAGGATCCTCTGGAAACACCATATATTTT. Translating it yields CASSKGSGSSGNTIYF.

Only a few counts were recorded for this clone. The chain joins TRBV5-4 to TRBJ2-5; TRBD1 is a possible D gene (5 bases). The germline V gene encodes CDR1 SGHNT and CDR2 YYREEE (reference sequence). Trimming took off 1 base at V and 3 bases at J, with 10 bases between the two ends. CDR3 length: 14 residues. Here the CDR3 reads CASSLYGREETQYF. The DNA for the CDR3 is TGTGCCAGCAGCTTGTATGGCAGGGAAGAGACCCAGTACTTC.

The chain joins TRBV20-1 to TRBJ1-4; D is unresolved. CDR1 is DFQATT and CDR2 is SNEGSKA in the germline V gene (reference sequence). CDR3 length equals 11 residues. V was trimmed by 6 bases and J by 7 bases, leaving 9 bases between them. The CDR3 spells CSASTGEKLFF. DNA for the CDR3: TGCAGTGCCTCCACTGGTGAAAAACTGTTTTTT.

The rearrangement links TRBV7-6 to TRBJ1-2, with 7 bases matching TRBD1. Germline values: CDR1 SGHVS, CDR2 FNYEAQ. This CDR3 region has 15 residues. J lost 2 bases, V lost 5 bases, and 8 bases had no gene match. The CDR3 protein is CASSPSTGFNYGYTF. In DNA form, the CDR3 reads TGTGCCAGCAGCCCCTCGACAGGGTTCAACTATGGCTACACCTTC.

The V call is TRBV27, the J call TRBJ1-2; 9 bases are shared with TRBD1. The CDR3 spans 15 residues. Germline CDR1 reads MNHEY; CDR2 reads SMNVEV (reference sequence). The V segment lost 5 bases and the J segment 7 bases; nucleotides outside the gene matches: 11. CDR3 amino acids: CASSAHRDRAGGYTF. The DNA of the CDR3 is TGTGCCAGCAGTGCCCACCGGGACAGGGCAGGTGGCTACACCTTC.

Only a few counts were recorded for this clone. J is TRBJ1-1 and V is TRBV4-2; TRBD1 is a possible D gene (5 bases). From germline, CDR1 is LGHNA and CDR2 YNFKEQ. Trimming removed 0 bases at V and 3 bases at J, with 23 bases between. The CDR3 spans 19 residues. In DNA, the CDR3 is TGTGCCAGCAGCCAAGATCTCCCCGCCGCGGACATCTGGGACACTGAAGCTTTCTTT. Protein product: CASSQDLPAADIWDTEAFF.

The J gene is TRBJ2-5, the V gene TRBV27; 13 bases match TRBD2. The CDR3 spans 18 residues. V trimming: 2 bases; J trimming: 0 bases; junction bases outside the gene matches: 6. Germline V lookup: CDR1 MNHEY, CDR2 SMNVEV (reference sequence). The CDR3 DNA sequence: TGTGCCAGCAGTTTAGCCGGGACTAGCGGGGCACACCAAGAGACCCAGTACTTC. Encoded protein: CASSLAGTSGAHQETQYF.

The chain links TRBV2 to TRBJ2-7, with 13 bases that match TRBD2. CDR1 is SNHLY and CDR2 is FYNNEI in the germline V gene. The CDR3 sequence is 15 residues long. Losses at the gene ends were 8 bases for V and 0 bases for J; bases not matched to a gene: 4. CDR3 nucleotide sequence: TGTGCCAGCGGATGGACTAGCGGGGGCTCCTACGAGCAGTACTTC. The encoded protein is CASGWTSGGSYEQYF.

CDR3 protein: CAIRMDKAYEQYF. The DNA of the CDR3 is TGTGCCATCAGAATGGACAAAGCCTACGAGCAGTACTTC. The chain carries TRBV10-3 and TRBJ2-7; D possibly corresponds to TRBD1 (5 bases). Trimming took off 6 bases at V and 2 bases at J, with 11 bases between the two ends. This CDR3 is 13 amino acids long. CDR1 and CDR2 from the germline V gene are ENHRY and SYGVKD.

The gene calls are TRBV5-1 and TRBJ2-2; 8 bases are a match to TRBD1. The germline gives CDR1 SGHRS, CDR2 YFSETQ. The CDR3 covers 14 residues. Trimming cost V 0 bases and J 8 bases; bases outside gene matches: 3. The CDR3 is CASSLVRGLGELFF. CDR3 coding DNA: TGCGCCAGCAGCTTGGTCAGGGGGCTGGGGGAGCTGTTTTTT.

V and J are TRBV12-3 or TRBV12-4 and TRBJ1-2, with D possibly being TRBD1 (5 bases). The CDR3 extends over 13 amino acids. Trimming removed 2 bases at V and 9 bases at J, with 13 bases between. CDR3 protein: CASSLRAEGSYTF. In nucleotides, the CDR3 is TGTGCCAGCAGTTTACGGGCGGAGGGGAGCTACACCTTC.

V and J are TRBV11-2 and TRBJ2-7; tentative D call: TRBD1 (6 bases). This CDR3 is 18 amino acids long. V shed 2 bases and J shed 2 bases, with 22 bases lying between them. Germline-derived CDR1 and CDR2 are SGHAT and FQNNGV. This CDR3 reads CASSLFPKSGTRTYEQYF. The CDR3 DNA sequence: TGTGCCAGCAGCTTATTTCCTAAGTCCGGGACACGAACCTACGAGCAGTACTTC.

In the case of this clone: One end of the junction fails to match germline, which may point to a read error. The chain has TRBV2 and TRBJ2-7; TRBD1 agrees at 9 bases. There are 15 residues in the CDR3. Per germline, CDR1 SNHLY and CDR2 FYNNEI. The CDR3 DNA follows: TGTGCCAGCAGGGAAGGACAGGGGTTTCCCTACGAGCAGTACTTC. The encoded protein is CASREGQGFPYEQYF. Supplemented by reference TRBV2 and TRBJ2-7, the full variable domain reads EPEVTQTPSHQVTQMGQEVILRCVPISNHLYFYWYRQILGQKVEFLVSFYNNEISEKSEIFDDQFSVERPDGSNFTLKIRSTKLEDSAMYFCASREGQGFPYEQYFGPGTRLTVT.

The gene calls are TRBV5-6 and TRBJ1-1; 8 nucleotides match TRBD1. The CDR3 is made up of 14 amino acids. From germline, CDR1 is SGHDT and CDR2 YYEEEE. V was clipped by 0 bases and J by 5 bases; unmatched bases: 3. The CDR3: CASSLGRGLTEAFF. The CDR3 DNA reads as TGTGCCAGCAGCTTGGGCAGGGGGCTGACTGAAGCTTTCTTT. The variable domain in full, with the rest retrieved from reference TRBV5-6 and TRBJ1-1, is DAGVTQSPTHLIKTRGQQVTLRCSPKSGHDTVSWYQQALGQGPQFIFQYYEEEERQRGNFPDRFSGHQFPNYSSELNVNALLLGDSALYLCASSLGRGLTEAFFGQGTRLTVV.

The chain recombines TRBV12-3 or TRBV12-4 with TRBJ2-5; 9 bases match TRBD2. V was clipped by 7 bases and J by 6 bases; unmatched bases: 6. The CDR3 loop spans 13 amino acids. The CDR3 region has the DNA TGTGCCAGCAAGGCGGGGGGGCGTCAGACCCAGTACTTC. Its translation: CASKAGGRQTQYF.

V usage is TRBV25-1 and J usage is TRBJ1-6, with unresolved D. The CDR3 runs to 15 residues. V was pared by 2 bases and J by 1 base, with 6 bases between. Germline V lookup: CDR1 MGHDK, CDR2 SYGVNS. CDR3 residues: CASSEPGSYNSPLHF. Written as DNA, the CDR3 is TGTGCCAGCAGTGAACCGGGATCCTATAATTCACCCCTCCACTTT. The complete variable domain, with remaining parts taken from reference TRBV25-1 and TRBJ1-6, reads EADIYQTPRYLVIGTGKKITLECSQTMGHDKMYWYQQDPGMELHLIHYSYGVNSTEKGDLSSESTVSRIRTEHFPLTLESARPSHTSQYLCASSEPGSYNSPLHFGNGTRLTVT.

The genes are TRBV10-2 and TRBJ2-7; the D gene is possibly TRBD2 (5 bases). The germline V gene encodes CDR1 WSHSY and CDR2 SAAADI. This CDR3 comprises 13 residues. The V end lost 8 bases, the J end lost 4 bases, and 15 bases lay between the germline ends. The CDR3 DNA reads TGCGCCAGCCGGCTCTTCGGGGAGTACGAGCAGTACTTC. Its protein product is CASRLFGEYEQYF.

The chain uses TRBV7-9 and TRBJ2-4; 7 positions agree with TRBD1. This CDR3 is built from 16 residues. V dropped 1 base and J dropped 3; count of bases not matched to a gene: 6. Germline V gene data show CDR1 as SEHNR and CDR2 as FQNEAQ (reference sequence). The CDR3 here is CASSLDVTGVKNIQYF. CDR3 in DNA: TGTGCCAGCAGCTTAGACGTTACAGGGGTCAAAAACATTCAGTACTTC.

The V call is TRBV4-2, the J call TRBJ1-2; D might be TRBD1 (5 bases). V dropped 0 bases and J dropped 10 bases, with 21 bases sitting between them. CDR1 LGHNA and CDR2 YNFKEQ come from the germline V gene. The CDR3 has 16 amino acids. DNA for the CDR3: TGTGCCAGCAGCCAAGAGGAGGGCAGGGTCGTAAGTGACTACACCTTC. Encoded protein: CASSQEEGRVVSDYTF.

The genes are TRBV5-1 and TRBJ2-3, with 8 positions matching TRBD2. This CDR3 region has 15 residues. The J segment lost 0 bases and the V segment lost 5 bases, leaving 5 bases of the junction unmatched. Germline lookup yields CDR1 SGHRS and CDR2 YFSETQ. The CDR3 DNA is TGCGCCAGCAGTATAGCGGGGCGTAGCACAGATACGCAGTATTTT. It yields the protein CASSIAGRSTDTQYF.

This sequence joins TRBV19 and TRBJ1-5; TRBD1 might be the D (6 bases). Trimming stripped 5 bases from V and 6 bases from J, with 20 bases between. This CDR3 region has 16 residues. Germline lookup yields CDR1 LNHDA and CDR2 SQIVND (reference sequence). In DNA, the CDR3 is TGTGCCAGTAGTGGCGAACAGGGTTTCCAGGGTCAGCCCCAGCATTTT. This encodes CASSGEQGFQGQPQHF.

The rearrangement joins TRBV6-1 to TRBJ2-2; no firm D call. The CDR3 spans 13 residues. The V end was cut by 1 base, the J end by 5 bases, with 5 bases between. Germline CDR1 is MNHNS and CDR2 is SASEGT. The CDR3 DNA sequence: TGTGCCAGCAGTGAAGGTACTACCGGGGAGCTGTTTTTT. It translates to CASSEGTTGELFF.

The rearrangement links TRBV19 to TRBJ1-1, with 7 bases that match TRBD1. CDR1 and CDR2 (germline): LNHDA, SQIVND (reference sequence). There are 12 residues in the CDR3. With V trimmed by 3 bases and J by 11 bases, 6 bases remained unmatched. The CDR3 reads CASSILDREAFF. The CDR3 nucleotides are TGTGCCAGTAGTATCCTCGACAGGGAGGCTTTCTTT.